This T cell receptor beta chain was sequenced during a study of T cell changes during pregnancy in multiple sclerosis. Sequencing was performed with immunoSEQ multiplex PCR; in TCRdb, only in-frame clones are kept and a portion is missing. This table holds fewer than 150,000 clones, about 96% found once. This specimen was peripheral blood, taken after pregnancy. This TCR was recovered from a female donor with multiple sclerosis, enrolled in a pregnancy study.

This CDR3 is CASSQGTEAFF. In DNA form, the CDR3 reads TGTGCCAGCAGCCAGGGTACTGAAGCTTTCTTT. The chain employs TRBV6-5 and TRBJ1-1; D is perhaps TRBD1 (5 bases). Trimming pared 6 bases from V and 5 bases from J, leaving 7 bases between. Germline V gene sequence: CDR1 MNHEY, CDR2 SVGAGI. The CDR3 runs to 11 residues.